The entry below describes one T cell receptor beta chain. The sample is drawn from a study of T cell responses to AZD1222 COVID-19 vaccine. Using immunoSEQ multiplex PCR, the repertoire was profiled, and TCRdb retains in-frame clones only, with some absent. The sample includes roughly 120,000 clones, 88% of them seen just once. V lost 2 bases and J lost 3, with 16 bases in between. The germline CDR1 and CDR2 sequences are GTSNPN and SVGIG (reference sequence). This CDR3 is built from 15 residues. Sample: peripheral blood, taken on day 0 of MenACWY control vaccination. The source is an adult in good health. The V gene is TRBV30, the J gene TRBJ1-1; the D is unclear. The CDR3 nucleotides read TGTGCCTGGAGTTCGCACACCGGAATGGACACTGAAGCTTTCTTT. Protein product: CAWSSHTGMDTEAFF.